These 23 T cell receptor beta chains were sequenced from one sample in a study of cytotoxic CD8 clonotypes in ibrutinib-treated CLL. Only in-frame clones appear in the TCRdb table, and some are missing; sequencing was by immunoSEQ multiplex PCR. The sample lists some 130,000 clones; around 85% were seen once. This sample comprised PBMCs, obtained after 24 months of ibrutinib treatment. The source is a human donor with chronic lymphocytic leukemia.

The chain uses TRBV5-1 and TRBJ1-6, with TRBD1 matching 9 bases. Germline V lookup: CDR1 SGHRS, CDR2 YFSETQ. CDR3 length equals 16 residues. The V segment lost 0 bases and the J segment 9 bases; nucleotides outside the gene matches: 7. The CDR3, as DNA: TGCGCCAGCAGCTTGGCCGGGCTACAGGGGGCTTCACCCCTCCACTTT. Protein sequence: CASSLAGLQGASPLHF.

The rearrangement uses TRBV7-2 and TRBJ2-7; TRBD1 or TRBD2 may be the D gene (5 bases each). Germline CDR1 SGHTA, CDR2 FQGNSA. This CDR3 is built from 15 residues. The germline V and J ends were trimmed by 5 bases and 4 bases, with 18 bases remaining between them. For the CDR3, the DNA is TGTGCCAGCAGCCCTGACCGGGACCGATCGTACGAGCAGTACTTC. Protein sequence: CASSPDRDRSYEQYF.

The chain recombines TRBV9 with TRBJ1-1, with D perhaps TRBD1 (5 bases). The CDR3 consists of 14 residues. The germline V gene has CDR1 SGDLS and CDR2 YYNGEE. Trimming stripped 0 bases from V and 7 bases from J, with 13 bases between. The CDR3, as DNA: TGTGCCAGCAGCGTAGCTGGGACCAATCGTGAAGCTTTCTTT. It yields the protein CASSVAGTNREAFF.

V is TRBV7-3 and J is TRBJ2-1; tentatively, D is TRBD2 (6 bases). CDR1 is SGHTA and CDR2 is FQGTGA in the germline V gene. This CDR3 is 13 amino acids long. Trimming shortened V by 5 bases and J by 8 bases, and 13 bases separated the two germline ends. The CDR3 DNA reads TGTGCCAGCAGCCCGGGGACTTTCTATGAGCAGTTCTTC. This sequence encodes CASSPGTFYEQFF.

The chain's CDR3 is CASSFIEAIRTRIEEGYTF. The CDR3, as DNA: TGTGCCAGCAGTTTCATTGAGGCAATTAGGACACGGATAGAGGAGGGCTACACCTTC. The V call is TRBV28, the J call TRBJ1-2, with D possibly TRBD1 on 5 matching bases. Germline CDR1 reads MDHEN; CDR2 reads SYDVKM. The CDR3 contains 19 residues. The V gene lost 3 bases and the J gene lost 8 bases, with 31 bases spanning the gap.

The CDR3 nucleotides read TGTGCCAGCAGTCGAACAGGGCGCGGAAACACCATATATTTT. The encoded protein is CASSRTGRGNTIYF. V gene TRBV28 combines with J gene TRBJ1-3; D is perhaps TRBD1 (6 bases). The V gene lost 5 bases and the J gene lost 4 bases, with 12 bases spanning the gap. Germline lookup yields CDR1 MDHEN and CDR2 SYDVKM. CDR3 size: 14 residues.

The chain employs TRBV4-2 and TRBJ1-2; D remains unclear. Germline CDR1 LGHNA, CDR2 YNFKEQ. Trimming cost V 0 bases and J 0 bases, with 8 bases left between them. The CDR3 is 15 amino acids. This chain's CDR3 is CASSQDWFSNYGYTF. Written as DNA, the CDR3 is TGTGCCAGCAGCCAAGATTGGTTCTCTAACTATGGCTACACCTTC.

The chain joins TRBV15 to TRBJ1-1; D not certain. V lost 0 bases and J 5 bases, leaving 4 bases between the germline ends. Germline CDR1 reads LNHNV; CDR2 reads YYDKDF (reference sequence). The CDR3 is 12 amino acids. The CDR3 is CATSRDKTEAFF. DNA of the CDR3: TGTGCCACCAGCAGAGATAAAACTGAAGCTTTCTTT.

The chain combines TRBV7-2 with TRBJ1-2; the D gene is possibly TRBD1 (6 bases). The CDR3 sequence is 15 residues long. V dropped 0 bases and J dropped 2 bases, with 10 bases sitting between them. Germline V lookup: CDR1 SGHTA, CDR2 FQGNSA. CDR3 nucleotides: TGTGCCAGCAGCTTAGCCTCCAGGGGAAACTATGGCTACACCTTC. This translates into CASSLASRGNYGYTF.

This clone was recorded a few times. This chain connects TRBV7-6 to TRBJ2-1; 11 bases are shared with TRBD2. V shed 2 bases and J 2 bases; nucleotides not matched to a gene: 5. Per the germline V gene, CDR1 is SGHVS and CDR2 is FNYEAQ. The CDR3 has 17 amino acids. This chain's CDR3 is CASSLRPTSGTYNEQFF. The CDR3 DNA follows: TGTGCCAGCAGCTTAAGGCCGACTAGCGGGACCTACAATGAGCAGTTCTTC.

This rearrangement joins TRBV7-9 to TRBJ2-5; 7 bases line up with TRBD1. The ends lost 7 bases at V and 1 base at J; junction bases unmatched: 9. CDR3 length equals 15 residues. From germline, CDR1 is SEHNR and CDR2 FQNEAQ (reference sequence). CDR3 protein: CASTSPGTAQETQYF. The CDR3 DNA reads TGTGCCAGCACCTCCCCGGGGACAGCCCAAGAGACCCAGTACTTC.

This clone was recorded once. The rearrangement links TRBV4-1 to TRBJ2-7; maybe TRBD1 (6 bases). The germline V gene has CDR1 MGHRA and CDR2 YSYEKL. The ends were cut back, 4 bases at V and 9 bases at J, with 16 bases in the middle. This CDR3 region has 13 residues. The CDR3 sequence is CASSRNRDEVQYF. CDR3 DNA: TGCGCCAGCAGCCGGAACAGGGATGAGGTGCAGTACTTC.

This clone was found a few times. This rearrangement joins TRBV29-1 to TRBJ1-1; 8 nucleotides agree with TRBD1. The CDR3 is made up of 14 amino acids. Germline V gene data show CDR1 as SQVTM and CDR2 as ANQGSEA. J was trimmed by 1 base and V by 4 bases; bases with no gene match: 5. The CDR3, as DNA: TGCAGCGTTGGTAGTGGACAGGGGAACACTGAAGCTTTCTTT. It encodes CSVGSGQGNTEAFF.

The chain uses TRBV6-1 and TRBJ1-1; D call uncertain. This CDR3 has 13 amino acids. In germline, CDR1 is MNHNS, CDR2 SASEGT. V was pared by 8 bases and J by 3 bases, with 13 bases between. CDR3 bases: TGTGCCAGCCGCGGACGAAGAGACACTGAAGCTTTCTTT. Its protein product is CASRGRRDTEAFF.

This clone has a single count. The chain recombines TRBV4-1 with TRBJ2-7, with D maybe TRBD2 (6 bases). The length of the CDR3 is 13 residues. Germline V gives CDR1 MGHRA, CDR2 YSYEKL. Trimming pared 4 bases from V and 2 bases from J, leaving 9 bases between. For the CDR3, the DNA is TGCGCCAGCAGCCGTAGCGGCCCCTACGAGCAGTACTTC. Translated, it gives CASSRSGPYEQYF.

This sequence joins TRBV5-6 and TRBJ2-5, with TRBD1 matching over 9 bases. J lost 7 bases, V lost 3 bases, and 13 bases had no gene match. This CDR3 is 16 amino acids long. Germline V gene lookup returns CDR1 SGHDT and CDR2 YYEEEE. CDR3 protein: CASSSELGTGWVTQYF. The CDR3 DNA reads TGTGCCAGCAGCTCCGAATTAGGGACAGGGTGGGTGACCCAGTACTTC.

The chain combines TRBV7-3 with TRBJ2-3, with 8 nucleotides matching TRBD2. The CDR3 is made up of 16 amino acids. Losses at the gene ends were 1 base for V and 6 bases for J; bases not matched to a gene: 9. Germline V gene sequence: CDR1 SGHTA, CDR2 FQGTGA. The CDR3 region is CASSLMGTRSGDTQYF. The CDR3 DNA is TGTGCCAGCAGCTTAATGGGGACTAGATCGGGCGATACGCAGTATTTT.

The chain combines TRBV18 with TRBJ2-7, with D tentatively TRBD2 (6 bases). Per germline, CDR1 KGHSH and CDR2 LQKENI. V gave up 0 bases and J gave up 6 bases, with 9 bases separating them. CDR3 length: 13 amino acids. This CDR3 is CASSPPMGLEQYF. CDR3 sequence (DNA): TGTGCCAGCTCACCACCGATGGGACTCGAGCAGTACTTC.

The chain carries TRBV28 and TRBJ2-7; 7 nucleotides align to TRBD2. The CDR3 runs 12 residues. Germline V gene data show CDR1 as MDHEN and CDR2 as SYDVKM. The junction had 2 bases not matched to a gene; V was cut back by 7 bases and J by 2 bases. This chain's CDR3 is CASTSGPYEQYF. The CDR3 bases are TGTGCCAGCACTAGCGGCCCCTACGAGCAGTACTTC.

The chain combines TRBV13 with TRBJ2-3; TRBD2 matches at 16 bases. This CDR3 contains 20 residues. From germline, CDR1 is PRHDT and CDR2 FYEKMQ (reference sequence). V was pared by 5 bases and J by 4 bases, with 15 bases of the junction left unmatched. The CDR3 reads CASSQTPGLAGGPAPDTQYF. DNA of the CDR3: TGTGCCAGCAGCCAAACCCCGGGACTAGCGGGGGGGCCCGCGCCAGATACGCAGTATTTT.

J is TRBJ2-7 and V is TRBV5-1; D might be TRBD1 (6 bases). Between the trimmed V and J ends, which lost 1 base and 4 bases, there was a span of 15 bases. This CDR3 has 15 residues. Germline values: CDR1 SGHRS, CDR2 YFSETQ. Written as DNA, the CDR3 is TGCGCCAGCAGCTTGACAGGACAGCCACAATACGAGCAGTACTTC. This codes for CASSLTGQPQYEQYF.

The V call is TRBV27, the J call TRBJ2-7, with TRBD1 identical over 11 bases. CDR1 is MNHEY, CDR2 SMNVEV, per germline (reference sequence). CDR3 length: 17 residues. The junction had 10 bases not matched to a gene; V was cut back by 4 bases and J by 2 bases. Here the CDR3 DNA reads TGTGCCAGCAGTTCAGGACAGGGGGCTGCGTGGGCCTACGAGCAGTACTTC. The encoded protein is CASSSGQGAAWAYEQYF.

The chain carries TRBV28 and TRBJ1-3, with 7 bases matching TRBD1. V lost 7 bases, J lost 6 bases, and 15 bases stayed unmatched. Germline V CDR1 and CDR2: MDHEN, SYDVKM. CDR3 size: 16 residues. CDR3 nucleotides: TGTGCCAGCACCTCAGGGGGGGTCAGGGCCGTAAACACCATATATTTT. Translating gives CASTSGGVRAVNTIYF.